A selection of T cell receptor beta chains follows, all from one sample in a study of CD8+CD57+ T cells in acquired aplastic anemia. MiXCR, run by TCRdb on the reads, gives a single entry per CDR3 protein. The sample has around 200,000 distinct CDR3 sequences, roughly 56% seen once. Material: sorted CD4+, CD8+, or CD8+CD57+ T cells (not recorded which) from PBMCs. The receptor set was obtained from a human donor in good health, serving as a control. Both conserved end residues are part of each CDR3. A D gene is named only where the DNA matches it firmly. Expanded clones are given a class, and other clones once, few, many or no size at all.

clone_size	v_call	j_call	cdr3_length	d_call	cdr3_nt	cdr3_aa
many	TRBV4-3	TRBJ2-1	14	.	TGCGCCAGCAGCCAAGACCACATCTACAATGAGCAGTTCTTC	CASSQDHIYNEQFF
many	TRBV30	TRBJ1-5	12	.	TGTGCCTGGAGTGTACCTAATCAGCCCCAGCATTTT	CAWSVPNQPQHF
few	TRBV6-5	TRBJ1-5	15	TRBD1	TGTGCCAGCAGACGACAGGGAGGGAGCAATCAGCCCCAGCATTTT	CASRRQGGSNQPQHF
once	TRBV24-1	TRBJ2-3	16	TRBD2	TGTGCCACCAGTGACGCCCCGGCGGGGGGCACAGATACGCAGTATTTT	CATSDAPAGGTDTQYF
.	TRBV12-3/TRBV12-4	TRBJ1-6	15	TRBD1	TGTGCCAGCAGATCGACAGGGGGAGGGGGTTCACCCCTCCACTTT	CASRSTGGGGSPLHF
.	TRBV4-3	TRBJ1-6	9	.	TGCGCCAGCAGCCAAACCCTTACCTTT	CASSQTLTF
.	TRBV30	TRBJ2-5	14	.	TGTGCCTGGAGTGTAATCGGGTACCAAGAGACCCAGTACTTC	CAWSVIGYQETQYF
many	TRBV6-5	TRBJ2-1	14	.	TGTGCCAGCAGTTACTCGCCCTTATACAATGAGCAGTTCTTC	CASSYSPLYNEQFF
.	TRBV10-2	TRBJ2-2	14	TRBD1	TGCGCCAGCAACGCCGGGACAGGGGTCGGGGAGCTGTTTTTT	CASNAGTGVGELFF
.	TRBV9	TRBJ2-1	15	.	TGTGCCAGCAGCGTAGTCCCGGGGTCCTACAATGAGCAGTTCTTC	CASSVVPGSYNEQFF
.	TRBV12-3/TRBV12-4	TRBJ2-1	12	.	TGTGCCAGCAGTCTAGACGGGCCTCAGCAGTTCTTC	CASSLDGPQQFF
.	TRBV20-1	TRBJ2-2	16	TRBD1	TGCAGTGCTAGAGATCCGGGACAGGGTGTTACCGGGGAGCTGTTTTTT	CSARDPGQGVTGELFF
once	TRBV7-9	TRBJ1-1	11	.	TGTGCCAGCAGCTTAAAAGGGGAGGCTTTCTTT	CASSLKGEAFF
.	TRBV7-6	TRBJ2-6	12	.	TGTGCCAGCAGCTTAAGGGACAACGTCCTGACTTTC	CASSLRDNVLTF
many	TRBV9	TRBJ2-1	16	.	TGTGCCAGCAGCGTAAATCGGGGAAGCTCCTACAATGAGCAGTTCTTC	CASSVNRGSSYNEQFF
.	TRBV19	TRBJ2-3	15	TRBD2	TGTGCCAGTAGTATCCTCGGGGGGGCCACAGATACGCAGTATTTT	CASSILGGATDTQYF
.	TRBV10-3	TRBJ1-2	11	.	TGTGCCATCAATGGGAACTATGGCTACACCTTC	CAINGNYGYTF
.	TRBV28	TRBJ2-1	14	TRBD1	TGTGCCAGCAGTTTGCCGAACAGGGGCGGTGAGCAGTTCTTC	CASSLPNRGGEQFF
many	TRBV7-8	TRBJ2-1	13	TRBD1	TGTGCCAGCAGCGGCGACAGGGGTGGTGAGCAGTTCTTC	CASSGDRGGEQFF
many	TRBV6-4	TRBJ1-1	13	.	TGTGCCAGCAGTTACAGGGACGGCACTGAAGCTTTCTTT	CASSYRDGTEAFF
few	TRBV6-1	TRBJ2-3	15	TRBD2	TGTGCCAGCAGTGAAATGGCGGGAGGCACAGATACGCAGTATTTT	CASSEMAGGTDTQYF
.	TRBV20-1	TRBJ2-5	14	TRBD2	TGCAGTGCGCAGACTAGCGGGGGGATAAAGACCCAGTACTTC	CSAQTSGGIKTQYF
.	TRBV5-1	TRBJ1-1	15	.	TGCGCCAGCAGCTTCCAGACAGACATGAACACTGAAGCTTTCTTT	CASSFQTDMNTEAFF
many	TRBV15	TRBJ2-3	16	TRBD2	TGTGCCACCAGCTCGCGCCAAGCGGGGGGGCTGGATACGCAGTATTTT	CATSSRQAGGLDTQYF